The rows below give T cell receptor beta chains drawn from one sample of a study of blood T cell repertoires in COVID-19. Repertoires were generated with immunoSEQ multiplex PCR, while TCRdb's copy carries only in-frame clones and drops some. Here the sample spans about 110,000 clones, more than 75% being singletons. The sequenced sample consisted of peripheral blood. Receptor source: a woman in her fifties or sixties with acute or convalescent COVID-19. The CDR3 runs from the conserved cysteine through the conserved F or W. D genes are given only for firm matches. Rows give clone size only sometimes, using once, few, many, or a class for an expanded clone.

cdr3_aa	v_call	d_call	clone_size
CASSGPGQRNAEAFF	TRBV5-8	TRBD1	NA
CASSLGQDSNQPQHF	TRBV18	TRBD1	NA
CASKTGTNSNQPQHF	TRBV2	TRBD1	few
CASSIRGRSYEQYF	TRBV19	TRBD1	NA
CSVEPQRKLDTEAFF	TRBV29-1	NA	NA
CASTQGGEGGNTIYF	TRBV28	NA	few
CASSLISSELFF	TRBV5-6	NA	NA
CAGGEGPNTEAFF	TRBV9	NA	NA
CASSLEGAQYNEQFF	TRBV5-1	TRBD1	NA
CASSAHTGVNTEAFF	TRBV7-9	TRBD1	NA
CASPQDRGVLNTGELFF	TRBV5-5	TRBD1	NA
CASSLGGNTEAFF	TRBV11-2	NA	few
CASSKRTVATNEKLFF	TRBV19	NA	NA
CASSKGLLGRSKDEQYF	TRBV21-1	NA	once
CASTSGSTDTQYF	TRBV6-5	TRBD2	once
CASSLDPGRGETQYF	TRBV5-4	TRBD2	NA
CASSRGGILYNEQFF	TRBV11-2	TRBD2	NA
CASRMGGEQYF	TRBV2	NA	NA
CASTPRGSLGYEQYF	TRBV28	NA	NA
CANSKLAGARTFQETQYF	TRBV21-1	NA	NA
CASSLVAGGLTDTQYF	TRBV5-4	TRBD2	NA
CASSLSRDRGLNEQYF	TRBV5-6	TRBD1	NA
CASRQGLNTEAFF	TRBV7-2	NA	NA
CASSFRGGTDTQYF	TRBV5-1	NA	NA
CAASDRDRGNTIYF	TRBV19	TRBD1	NA
CASSLQGASGELFF	TRBV5-5	TRBD1	NA
CASSEVGVRYSNQPQHF	TRBV2	NA	NA
CASTTSGLETQYF	TRBV12-3/TRBV12-4	TRBD2	NA
CASSRGVPPWSEQFF	TRBV5-8	TRBD2	NA
CASSLGMAGGPWFKNIQYF	TRBV7-2	TRBD2	NA
CASSKAGRGGGETQYF	TRBV21-1	NA	NA
CASSRRSRRPNEKLFF	TRBV3-1/TRBV3-2	NA	NA
CASSERTGLYYGYTF	TRBV6-1	TRBD1	once
CASRQQGSRSPLHF	TRBV3-1/TRBV3-2	TRBD1	NA
CASSPLREDQPQHF	TRBV2	NA	NA
CASSQGFGYGYTF	TRBV14	NA	NA
CSASFREETQYF	TRBV20-1	NA	NA
CASSRQAAGTYNEQFF	TRBV7-6	TRBD2	once
CASSLNRHNSPLHF	TRBV5-1	NA	NA
CASSHISTGRFVQPQHF	TRBV7-9	TRBD1	NA
CASSTGPPETQYF	TRBV19	NA	NA
CASSLFRTGGNEQFF	TRBV28	TRBD1	once
CATSQDSGEQYF	TRBV24-1	NA	NA
CSVELRQASGANVLTF	TRBV29-1	NA	NA
CASSFRDNPYEQYF	TRBV5-1	NA	NA
CASSEARDSEAFF	TRBV6-1	NA	once